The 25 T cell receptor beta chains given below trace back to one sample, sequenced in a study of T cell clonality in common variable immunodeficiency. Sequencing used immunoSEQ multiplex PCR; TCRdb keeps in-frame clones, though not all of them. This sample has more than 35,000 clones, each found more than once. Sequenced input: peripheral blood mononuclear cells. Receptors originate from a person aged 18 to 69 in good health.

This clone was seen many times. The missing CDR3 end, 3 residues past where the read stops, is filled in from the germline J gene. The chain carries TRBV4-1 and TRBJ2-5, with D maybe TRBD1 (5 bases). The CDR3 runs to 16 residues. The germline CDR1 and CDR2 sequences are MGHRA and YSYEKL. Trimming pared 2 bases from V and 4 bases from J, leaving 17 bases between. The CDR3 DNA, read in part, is TGCGCCAGCAGCCAAAGACAGCAGTGGGCAAGAGAGACC. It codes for CASSQRQQWARET. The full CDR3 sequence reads CASSQRQQWARETQYF.

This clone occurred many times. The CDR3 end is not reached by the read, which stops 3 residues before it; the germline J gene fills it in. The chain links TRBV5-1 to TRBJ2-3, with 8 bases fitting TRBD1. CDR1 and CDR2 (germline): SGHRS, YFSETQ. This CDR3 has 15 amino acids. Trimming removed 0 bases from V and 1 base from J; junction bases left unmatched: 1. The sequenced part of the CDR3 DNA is TGCGCCAGCAGCTTGGCGGGACAGGGCACAGATACG. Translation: CASSLAGQGTDT. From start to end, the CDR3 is CASSLAGQGTDTQYF.

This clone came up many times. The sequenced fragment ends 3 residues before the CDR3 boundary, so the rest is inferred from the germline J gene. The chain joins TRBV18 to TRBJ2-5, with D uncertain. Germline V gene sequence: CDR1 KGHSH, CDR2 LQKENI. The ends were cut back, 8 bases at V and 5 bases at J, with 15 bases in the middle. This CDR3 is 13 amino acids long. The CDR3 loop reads CASTKTEAETQYF. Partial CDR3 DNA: TGTGCCAGCACTAAGACGGAAGCGGAGACC.

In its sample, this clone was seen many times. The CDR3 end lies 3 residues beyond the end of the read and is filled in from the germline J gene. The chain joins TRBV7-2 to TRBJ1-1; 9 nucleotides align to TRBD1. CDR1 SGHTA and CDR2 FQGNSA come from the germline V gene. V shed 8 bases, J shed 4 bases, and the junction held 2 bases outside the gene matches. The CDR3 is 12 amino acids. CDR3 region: CASGTGFTEAFF. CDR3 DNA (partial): TGTGCCAGCGGGACAGGGTTCACTGAA. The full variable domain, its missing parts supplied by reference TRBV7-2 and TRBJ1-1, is GAGVSQSPSNKVTEKGKDVELRCDPISGHTALYWYRQSLGQGLEFLIYFQGNSAPDKSGLPSDRFSAERTGGSVSTLTIQRTQQEDSAVYLCASGTGFTEAFFGQGTRLTVV.

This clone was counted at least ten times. The CDR3 spells CASSATSGGRETQYF. CDR3 bases read: TGTGCCAGCAGTGCCACCTCGGGGGGCCGGGAGACC. The chain has TRBV28 and TRBJ2-5; a possible D gene is TRBD2 (7 bases). Read data end 3 residues before the CDR3 end; the end is taken from the germline J gene. Germline CDR1 MDHEN, CDR2 SYDVKM. CDR3 length: 15 amino acids. V lost 5 bases, J lost 5 bases, and 18 bases lay in between.

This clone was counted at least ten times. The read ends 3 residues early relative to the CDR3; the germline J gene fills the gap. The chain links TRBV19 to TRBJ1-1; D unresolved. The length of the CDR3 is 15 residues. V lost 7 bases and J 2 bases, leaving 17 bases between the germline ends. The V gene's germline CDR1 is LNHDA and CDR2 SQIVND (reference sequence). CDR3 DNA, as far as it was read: TGTGCCAGTAACCCAGAGGTTACACGAAACACTGAA. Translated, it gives CASNPEVTRNTE. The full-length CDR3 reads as CASNPEVTRNTEAFF.

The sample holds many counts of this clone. The CDR3 bases that were read are TGCGCCAGCAGTTCCTTCCCGACAGATACG. It is translated as CASSSFPTDT. The full CDR3 sequence reads CASSSFPTDTQYF. The gene calls are TRBV5-1 and TRBJ2-3; no reliable D call. The CDR3 is cut off 3 residues early in the read; its end comes from the germline J gene. Germline lookup yields CDR1 SGHRS and CDR2 YFSETQ. The CDR3 sequence is 13 residues long. Trimming took off 5 bases at V and 3 bases at J, with 10 bases between the two ends.

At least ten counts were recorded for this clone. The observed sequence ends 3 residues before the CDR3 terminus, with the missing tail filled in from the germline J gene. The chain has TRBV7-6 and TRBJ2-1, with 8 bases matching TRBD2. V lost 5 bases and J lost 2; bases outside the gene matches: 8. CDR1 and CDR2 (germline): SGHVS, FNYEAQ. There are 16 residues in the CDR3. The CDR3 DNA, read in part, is TGTGCCAGCAGCCTAACAGCGGGGGACACCTACAATGAG. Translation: CASSLTAGDTYNE. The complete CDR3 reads CASSLTAGDTYNEQFF.

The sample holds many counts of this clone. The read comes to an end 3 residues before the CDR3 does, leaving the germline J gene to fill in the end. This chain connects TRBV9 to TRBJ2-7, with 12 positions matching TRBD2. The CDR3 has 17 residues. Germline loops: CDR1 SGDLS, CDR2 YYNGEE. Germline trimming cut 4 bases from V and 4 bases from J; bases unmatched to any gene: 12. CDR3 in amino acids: CASSLEETSGGTYEQYF. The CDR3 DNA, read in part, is TGTGCCAGCAGCCTGGAGGAGACTAGCGGGGGAACTTACGAG.

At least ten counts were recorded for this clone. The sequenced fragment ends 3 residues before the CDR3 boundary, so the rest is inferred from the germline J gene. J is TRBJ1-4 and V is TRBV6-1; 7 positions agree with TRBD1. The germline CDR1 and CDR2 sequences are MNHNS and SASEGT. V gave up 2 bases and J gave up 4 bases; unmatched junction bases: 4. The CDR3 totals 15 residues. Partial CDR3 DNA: TGTGCCAGCAGTGAATTCGCAGGGGGTAATGAAAAA. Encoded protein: CASSEFAGGNEK. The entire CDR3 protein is CASSEFAGGNEKLFF.

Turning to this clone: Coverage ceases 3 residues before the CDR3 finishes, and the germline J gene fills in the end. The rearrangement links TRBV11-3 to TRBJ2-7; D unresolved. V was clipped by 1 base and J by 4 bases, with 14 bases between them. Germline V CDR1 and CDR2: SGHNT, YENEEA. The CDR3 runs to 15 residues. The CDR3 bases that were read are TGTGCCAGCAGCTTAGCCGTCGGCGGAAAGTACGAG. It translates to CASSLAVGGKYE. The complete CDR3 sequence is CASSLAVGGKYEQYF.

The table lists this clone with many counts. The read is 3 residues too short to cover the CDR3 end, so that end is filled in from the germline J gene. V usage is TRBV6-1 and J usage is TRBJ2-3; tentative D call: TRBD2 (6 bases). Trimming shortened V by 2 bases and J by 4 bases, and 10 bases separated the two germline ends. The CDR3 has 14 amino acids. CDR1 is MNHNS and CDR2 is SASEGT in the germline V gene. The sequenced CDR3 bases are TGTGCCAGCAGTGAATTGGAGGGCCCAGATACG. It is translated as CASSELEGPDT. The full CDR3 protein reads CASSELEGPDTQYF.

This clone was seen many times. The CDR3 bases that were read are TGTGCCAGCAGCTTGGACAGCGGTAATGAAAAA. Translating it yields CASSLDSGNEK. In full, the CDR3 reads CASSLDSGNEKLFF. The V gene is TRBV7-2, the J gene TRBJ1-4; perhaps TRBD1 as D (6 bases). The read gets to within 3 residues of the CDR3 end, and the germline J gene fills in the rest. Trimming shortened V by 3 bases and J by 4 bases, and 9 bases separated the two germline ends. Germline V lookup: CDR1 SGHTA, CDR2 FQGNSA. The CDR3 consists of 14 residues.

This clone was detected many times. CDR3 DNA (partial): TGTGCCAGCAGCCCTAGCGGGGGGGCCTTAGATACG. Amino acids: CASSPSGGALDT. The entire CDR3 is CASSPSGGALDTYTF. The chain uses TRBV11-3 and TRBJ1-2; tentatively, D is TRBD1 (6 bases). The read ends 3 residues early relative to the CDR3; the germline J gene fills the gap. Per germline, CDR1 SGHNT and CDR2 YENEEA. CDR3 length: 15 residues.

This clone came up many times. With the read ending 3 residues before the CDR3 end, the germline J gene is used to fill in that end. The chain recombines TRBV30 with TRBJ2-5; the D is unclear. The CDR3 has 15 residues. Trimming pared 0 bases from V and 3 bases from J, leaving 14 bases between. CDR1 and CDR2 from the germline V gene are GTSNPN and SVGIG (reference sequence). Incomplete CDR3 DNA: TGTGCCTGGAGTGTATCCCGTTACTTAGAAGAGACC. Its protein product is CAWSVSRYLEET. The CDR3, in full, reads CAWSVSRYLEETQYF.

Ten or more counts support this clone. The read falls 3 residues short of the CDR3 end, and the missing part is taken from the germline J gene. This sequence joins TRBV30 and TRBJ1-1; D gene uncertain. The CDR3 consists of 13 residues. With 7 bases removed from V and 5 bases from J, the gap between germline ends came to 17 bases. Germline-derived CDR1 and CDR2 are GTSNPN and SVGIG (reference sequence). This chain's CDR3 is CALKNARETEAFF. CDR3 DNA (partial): TGTGCCTTGAAAAACGCCAGAGAAACTGAA. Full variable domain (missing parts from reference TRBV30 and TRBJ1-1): SQTIHQWPATLVQPVGSPLSLECTVEGTSNPNLYWYRQAAGRGLQLLFYSVGIGQISSEVPQNLSASRPQDRQFILSSKKLLLSDSGFYLCALKNARETEAFFGQGTRLTVV.

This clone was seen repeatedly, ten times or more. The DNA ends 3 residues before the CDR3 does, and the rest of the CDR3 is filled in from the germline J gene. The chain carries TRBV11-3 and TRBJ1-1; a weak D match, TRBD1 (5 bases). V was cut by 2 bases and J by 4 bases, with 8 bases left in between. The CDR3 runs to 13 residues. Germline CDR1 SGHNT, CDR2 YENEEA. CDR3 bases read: TGTGCCAGCAGCTTACCAGGGCTCACTGAA. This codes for CASSLPGLTE. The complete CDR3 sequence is CASSLPGLTEAFF.

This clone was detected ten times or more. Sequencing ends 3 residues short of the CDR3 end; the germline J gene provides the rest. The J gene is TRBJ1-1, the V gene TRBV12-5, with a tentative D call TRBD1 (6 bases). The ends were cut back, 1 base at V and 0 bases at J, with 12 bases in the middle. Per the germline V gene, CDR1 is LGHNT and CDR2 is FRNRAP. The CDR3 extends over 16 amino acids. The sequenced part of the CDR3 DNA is TGTGCTAGTGGTTTGGGTTTGGGGGCGGTGAACACTGAA. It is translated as CASGLGLGAVNTE. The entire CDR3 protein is CASGLGLGAVNTEAFF. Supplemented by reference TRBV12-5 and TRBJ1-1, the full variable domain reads DARVTQTPRHKVTEMGQEVTMRCQPILGHNTVFWYRQTMMQGLELLAYFRNRAPLDDSGMPKDRFSAEMPDATLATLKIQPSEPRDSAVYFCASGLGLGAVNTEAFFGQGTRLTVV.

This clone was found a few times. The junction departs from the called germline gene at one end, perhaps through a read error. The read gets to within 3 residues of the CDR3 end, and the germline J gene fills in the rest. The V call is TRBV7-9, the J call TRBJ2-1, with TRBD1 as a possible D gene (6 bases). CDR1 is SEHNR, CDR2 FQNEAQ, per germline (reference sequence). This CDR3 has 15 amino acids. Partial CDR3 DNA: TGTTCCAGCATCTTAGACGGACAGACCTACAATGAG. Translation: CSSILDGQTYNE. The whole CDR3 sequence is CSSILDGQTYNEQFF.

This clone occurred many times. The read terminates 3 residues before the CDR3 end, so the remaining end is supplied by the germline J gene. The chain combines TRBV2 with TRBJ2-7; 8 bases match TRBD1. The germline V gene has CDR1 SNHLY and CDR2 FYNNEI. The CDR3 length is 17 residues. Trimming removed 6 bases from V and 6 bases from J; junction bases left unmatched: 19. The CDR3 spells CASSPSQVRGRQGEQYF. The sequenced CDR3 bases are TGTGCCAGCAGCCCTAGCCAAGTCAGGGGGCGTCAGGGCGAG.

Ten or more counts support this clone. CDR3 DNA, as far as it was read: TGTGCCAGCAGTGCCTCCGGGGGACAGGGGTTGGCCGGGGAG. Its protein product is CASSASGGQGLAGE. The whole CDR3 sequence reads CASSASGGQGLAGELFF. The chain carries TRBV6-4 and TRBJ2-2; 10 bases align to TRBD1. The read comes to an end 3 residues before the CDR3 does, leaving the germline J gene to fill in the end. The germline V gene encodes CDR1 MRHNA and CDR2 SNTAGT. After removal of 4 bases from V and 6 bases from J, the junction contained 11 bases not matched to a gene. This CDR3 has 17 residues.

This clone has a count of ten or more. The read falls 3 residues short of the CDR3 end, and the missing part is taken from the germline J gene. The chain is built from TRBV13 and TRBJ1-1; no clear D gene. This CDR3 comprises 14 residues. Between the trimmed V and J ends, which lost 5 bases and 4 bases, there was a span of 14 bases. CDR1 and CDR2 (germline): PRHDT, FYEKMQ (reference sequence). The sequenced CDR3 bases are TGTGCCAGCAGCCTACTTGATCGTGGCACTGAA. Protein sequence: CASSLLDRGTE. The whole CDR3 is CASSLLDRGTEAFF.

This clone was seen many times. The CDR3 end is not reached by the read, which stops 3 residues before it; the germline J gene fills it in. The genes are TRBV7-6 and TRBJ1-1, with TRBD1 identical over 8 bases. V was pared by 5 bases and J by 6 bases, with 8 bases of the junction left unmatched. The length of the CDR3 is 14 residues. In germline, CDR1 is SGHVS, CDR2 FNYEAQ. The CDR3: CASSPDREFAEAFF. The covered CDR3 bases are TGTGCCAGCAGCCCGGACAGGGAGTTCGCTGAA.

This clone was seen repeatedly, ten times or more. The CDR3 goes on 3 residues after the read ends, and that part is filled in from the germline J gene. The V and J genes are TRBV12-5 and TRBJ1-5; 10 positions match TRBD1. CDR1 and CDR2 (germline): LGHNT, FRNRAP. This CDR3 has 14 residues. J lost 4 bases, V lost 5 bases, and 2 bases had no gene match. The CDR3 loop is CASGTGQGNQPQHF. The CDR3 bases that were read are TGTGCTAGTGGTACGGGACAGGGGAATCAGCCC.

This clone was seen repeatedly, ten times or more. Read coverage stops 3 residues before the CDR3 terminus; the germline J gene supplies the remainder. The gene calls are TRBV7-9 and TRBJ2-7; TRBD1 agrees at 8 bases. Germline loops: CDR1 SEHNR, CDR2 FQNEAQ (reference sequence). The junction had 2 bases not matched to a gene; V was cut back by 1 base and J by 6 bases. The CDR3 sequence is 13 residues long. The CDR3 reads CASSLGQGAEQYF. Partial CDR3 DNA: TGTGCCAGCAGCTTAGGGCAGGGGGCCGAG.